The clone carrying this TCR beta chain was seen many times. Its antigen is undetermined. The record originates from a study of T cells after yellow fever vaccination. Study-level information: Fractions containing few cells were prepared with SMART-Seq v4 Ultra Low Input. Study-wide findings and caveats: Boosting was followed by the reappearance of most primary-vaccination clones (approximately 95% CD4, roughly 90% CD8). A small share of clonotypes appeared in both CD4 and CD8 compartments.

A 5'RACE template-switching step, the method used to make TCR cDNA, added a universal primer site and UMIs. From the 5' RACE reads, TCRdb called clonotypes with MiXCR, one entry per CDR3 protein. The table has 300,000 to 400,000 distinct CDR3 sequences, around 6.4% seen once. From germline, CDR1 is SGHRS and CDR2 YFSETQ. V lost 0 bases to trimming and J lost 0 bases, with 13 bases between them. This CDR3 comprises 16 residues. The chain joins TRBV5-1 to TRBJ2-7; D gene uncertain. The sequence was obtained from a man between 25 and 39 years old who received the YFV17D yellow fever vaccine. The sequenced sample was PBMCs, obtained 5 days after the yellow fever booster vaccination. The CDR3 coding sequence is TGCGCCAGCAGCTTGGCCCCAGAATTTAGCTCCTACGAGCAGTACTTC. Its protein product is CASSLAPEFSSYEQYF. Full variable domain (missing parts from reference TRBV5-1 and TRBJ2-7): KAGVTQTPRYLIKTRGQQVTLSCSPISGHRSVSWYQQTPGQGLQFLFEYFSETQRNKGNFPGRFSGRQFSNSRSEMNVSTLELGDSALYLCASSLAPEFSSYEQYFGPGTRLTVT.